A single sample gave rise to the 17 T cell receptor beta chains below, sequenced in a study of cytomegalovirus exposure and HLA in healthy donors (dated by TCRdb to 2015 to 2018). The library was generated by the immunoSEQ multiplex PCR assay. For the multiplex PCR, a mixture combining 60 forward primers for TCR Vbeta segments and 13 reverse primers for TCR Jbeta segments was used. TCRdb limited this immuneACCESS table to in-frame rearrangements with V and J called. A share of clones is missing; checked studies link under half to unresolved V genes, and the rest is unexplained. The sample records more than 100,000 clones, about 61% of which are singletons. The top ten clones comprise under 2.5% of the sample. The sequenced sample consisted of PBMCs. Receptor source: a woman aged 35 to 49 in good health and CMV-seronegative.

Written as DNA, the CDR3 is TGTGCCAGCAGCTCACGGGACAGGGGCAACACTGAAGCTTTCTTT. Translating it yields CASSSRDRGNTEAFF. The rearrangement joins TRBV5-4 to TRBJ1-1; TRBD1 matches 10 bases. J gave up 2 bases and V 3 bases, and 4 bases lay outside the gene matches. Germline V gene sequence: CDR1 SGHNT, CDR2 YYREEE (reference sequence). The CDR3 is 15 amino acids.

V usage is TRBV6-5 and J usage is TRBJ1-1; D perhaps matches TRBD1 (5 bases). Trimming cost V 6 bases and J 0 bases, with 5 bases left between them. Germline lookup yields CDR1 MNHEY and CDR2 SVGAGI. This CDR3 contains 12 residues. The CDR3 nucleotides read TGTGCCAGCAGGACAGTGAACACTGAAGCTTTCTTT. This codes for CASRTVNTEAFF.

The CDR3 here is CASSAQQGAGYGYTF. In DNA, the CDR3 is TGTGCCAGCAGTGCTCAACAGGGGGCGGGCTATGGCTACACCTTC. The rearrangement uses TRBV27 and TRBJ1-2, with TRBD1 identical over 9 bases. This CDR3 comprises 15 residues. V lost 5 bases to trimming and J lost 4 bases; unmatched junction nucleotides: 8. CDR1 is MNHEY, CDR2 SMNVEV, per germline (reference sequence).

The sample holds a few counts of this clone. The rearrangement links TRBV9 to TRBJ1-1; 7 nucleotides match TRBD1. The CDR3 is 14 amino acids. CDR1 is SGDLS, CDR2 YYNGEE, per germline. The V segment lost 4 bases and the J segment 0 bases; nucleotides outside the gene matches: 3. The CDR3, as DNA: TGTGCCAGCAGCCTGACAGGGATGAACACTGAAGCTTTCTTT. Translated: CASSLTGMNTEAFF.

J is TRBJ1-1 and V is TRBV6-5; tentatively, D is TRBD1 (6 bases). This CDR3 has 14 residues. Germline V CDR1 and CDR2: MNHEY, SVGAGI. V was pared by 2 bases and J by 1 base, with 8 bases between. CDR3 DNA: TGTGCCAGCAGTTACGACAGGACGAACACTGAAGCTTTCTTT. Protein sequence: CASSYDRTNTEAFF.

The sample holds a few counts of this clone. The rearrangement uses TRBV7-8 and TRBJ2-3; TRBD2 matches at 9 bases. The length of the CDR3 is 19 residues. CDR1 SGHVS and CDR2 FQNEAQ come from the germline V gene. With 5 bases clipped from V and 6 bases from J, the junction kept 21 bases outside the gene matches. The DNA for the CDR3 is TGTGCCAGCAGCGCCGGCGGGGGGGCCCCAAGACTTTATCAGGATACGCAGTATTTT. Translation: CASSAGGGAPRLYQDTQYF.

J is TRBJ2-1 and V is TRBV27, with 8 bases matching TRBD2. The CDR3 spans 15 residues. V lost 8 bases and J lost 6; bases outside the gene matches: 12. CDR1 is MNHEY, CDR2 SMNVEV, per germline (reference sequence). CDR3 in amino acids: CASQDPGLGSNEQFF. Here the CDR3 DNA reads TGTGCCAGCCAAGATCCGGGACTAGGCTCCAATGAGCAGTTCTTC.

J is TRBJ1-4 and V is TRBV6-5; D ambiguous. CDR3 length: 13 residues. The V end was cut by 6 bases, the J end by 8 bases, with 13 bases between. Germline CDR1 reads MNHEY; CDR2 reads SVGAGI. The CDR3 loop is CASSRRQREKLFF. The CDR3 DNA follows: TGTGCCAGCAGCCGACGACAAAGGGAAAAACTGTTTTTT.

The V call is TRBV7-9, the J call TRBJ2-7; 8 positions agree with TRBD1. Trimming at V came to 5 bases and at J to 3 bases, leaving 6 bases not matched to a gene. CDR1 SEHNR and CDR2 FQNEAQ come from the germline V gene (reference sequence). This CDR3 contains 14 residues. The DNA of the CDR3 is TGTGCCAGCAGCCAGGCGGACAGGGACTACGAGCAGTACTTC. This codes for CASSQADRDYEQYF.

This clone was seen a handful of times. This CDR3 reads CASSPGHLAALMNTEAFF. The CDR3, as DNA: TGCGCCAGCAGCCCCGGACACCTCGCCGCCCTTATGAACACTGAAGCTTTCTTT. V and J are TRBV5-1 and TRBJ1-1, with D tentatively TRBD1 (5 bases). Germline CDR1 SGHRS, CDR2 YFSETQ. The germline V and J ends were trimmed by 4 bases and 0 bases, with 22 bases remaining between them. The CDR3 is 18 residues long.

The chain employs TRBV2 and TRBJ1-4; no definite D call. The CDR3 has 13 amino acids. Germline CDR1 and CDR2: SNHLY and FYNNEI. The V gene lost 7 bases and the J gene lost 3 bases, with 9 bases spanning the gap. CDR3 in DNA: TGTGCCAGCAAGCGGCAGTCTAATGAAAAACTGTTTTTT. Protein sequence: CASKRQSNEKLFF.

In this sample, this clone turned up a few times. The chain is built from TRBV4-3 and TRBJ1-1, with D perhaps TRBD1 (5 bases). The V end lost 0 bases, the J end lost 3 bases, and 11 bases lay between the germline ends. Germline V lookup: CDR1 LGHNA, CDR2 YSLEER. CDR3 length equals 15 residues. The CDR3 nucleotides read TGCGCCAGCAGCCAAGAGGCAGGGATTGACACTGAAGCTTTCTTT. Translating gives CASSQEAGIDTEAFF.

This clone was detected a few times. The CDR3 loop reads CASLPGGAGNTEAFF. The DNA for the CDR3 is TGTGCCAGCCTTCCCGGGGGGGCTGGGAACACTGAAGCTTTCTTT. This chain uses TRBV7-8 with TRBJ1-1, with D perhaps TRBD1 (6 bases). V was clipped by 8 bases and J by 1 base, with 17 bases between them. The germline V gene has CDR1 SGHVS and CDR2 FQNEAQ. The CDR3 has 15 amino acids.

This clone was seen only once. This chain links TRBV30 with TRBJ2-3, with D perhaps matching TRBD2 (5 bases). Looked up from germline, CDR1 is GTSNPN and CDR2 is SVGIG (reference sequence). Between the trimmed V and J ends, which lost 0 bases and 0 bases, there was a span of 7 bases. This CDR3 comprises 14 residues. The CDR3 bases are TGTGCCTGGAGTGTACTAGGCAGCACAGATACGCAGTATTTT. Protein sequence: CAWSVLGSTDTQYF.

The genes are TRBV6-6 and TRBJ1-1; D is possibly TRBD1 (5 bases). With 0 bases removed from V and 1 base from J, the gap between germline ends came to 9 bases. CDR1 is MNHNY and CDR2 is SVGAGI in the germline V gene (reference sequence). The CDR3 is made up of 15 amino acids. CDR3 nucleotides: TGTGCCAGCAGTTACTCGTGGCAGGGGAACACTGAAGCTTTCTTT. The encoded protein is CASSYSWQGNTEAFF.

This chain joins TRBV7-2 and TRBJ2-5; tentatively, D is TRBD2 (7 bases). The CDR3 is made up of 15 amino acids. CDR1 and CDR2 (germline): SGHTA, FQGNSA. Trimming shortened V by 0 bases and J by 4 bases, and 12 bases separated the two germline ends. The CDR3 DNA reads TGTGCCAGCAGCTTAGCGGGGGGGGCGGGAGAGACCCAGTACTTC. Translated: CASSLAGGAGETQYF. Together with reference TRBV7-2 and TRBJ2-5, the CDR3 gives the full variable domain: GAGVSQSPSNKVTEKGKDVELRCDPISGHTALYWYRQSLGQGLEFLIYFQGNSAPDKSGLPSDRFSAERTGGSVSTLTIQRTQQEDSAVYLCASSLAGGAGETQYFGPGTRLLVL.

J is TRBJ1-5 and V is TRBV28, with TRBD1 matching 9 bases. The J segment lost 6 bases and the V segment lost 6 bases, leaving 15 bases of the junction unmatched. The CDR3 is made up of 17 amino acids. Germline CDR1 and CDR2: MDHEN and SYDVKM. The CDR3 loop reads CASSPSGTGLVGQPQHF. CDR3 in DNA: TGTGCCAGCAGCCCGTCTGGGACAGGGTTGGTAGGTCAGCCCCAGCATTTT.